This T cell receptor beta chain was retrieved from a study of blood T cell repertoires in COVID-19. Study information: Sites in the United States, Italy and Spain provided acute and convalescent COVID-19 samples. PBMCs, B-cell-depleted T cells, or T cells were the source of the cDNA or gDNA that made up the material.

In the source study's methods: Nucleated cell number was recorded as an estimate derived from reference gene primer amplification. The method was immunoSEQ multiplex PCR; TCRdb's version includes in-frame clones alone and lacks a portion of them. That table is the source of V, J and clone size, and D and trimming were worked out from the DNA. Of 200,000 to 300,000 clones in the sample, roughly 86% were seen once. The CDR3 extends over 14 amino acids. The germline V gene has CDR1 ENHRY and CDR2 SYGVKD. The V and J ends lost 9 bases and 4 bases respectively, with 15 bases between them. The sequencing input was peripheral blood. The source of this sequence is a woman between 55 and 75 years old with COVID-19, enrolled during active disease. The chain carries TRBV10-3 and TRBJ2-2; D is perhaps TRBD2 (5 bases). CDR3 bases: TGTGCCATAGGCGTGAGGGATCGCACCGGGGAGCTGTTTTTT. Amino acids: CAIGVRDRTGELFF.